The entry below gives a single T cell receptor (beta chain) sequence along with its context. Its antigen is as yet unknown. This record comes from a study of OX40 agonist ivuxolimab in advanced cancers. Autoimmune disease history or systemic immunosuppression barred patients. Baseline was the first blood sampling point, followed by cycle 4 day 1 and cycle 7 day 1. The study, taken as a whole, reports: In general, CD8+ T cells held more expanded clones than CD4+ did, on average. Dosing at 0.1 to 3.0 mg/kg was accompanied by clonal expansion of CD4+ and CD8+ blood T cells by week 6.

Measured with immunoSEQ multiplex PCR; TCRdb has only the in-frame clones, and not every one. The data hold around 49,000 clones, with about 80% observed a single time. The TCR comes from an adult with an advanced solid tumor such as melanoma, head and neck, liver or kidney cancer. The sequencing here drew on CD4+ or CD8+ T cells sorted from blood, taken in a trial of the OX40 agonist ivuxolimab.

CDR3 sequence: CASSNSGNEQFF. The CDR3 DNA is TGTGCCAGCAGCAATAGCGGGAATGAGCAGTTCTTC. The chain uses TRBV7-6 and TRBJ2-1; 7 nucleotides agree with TRBD2. V gave up 5 bases and J gave up 7 bases; unmatched junction bases: 2. The CDR3 runs 12 residues. CDR1 is SGHVS, CDR2 FNYEAQ, per germline.